This T cell receptor beta chain came from a study of T cell responses to AZD1222 COVID-19 vaccine. Findings and caveats of the study: Repertoires were obtained solely post-peak T cell response. At baseline, seropositivity was found in only six AZD1222 recipients. Targets within unmutated variant regions were reportedly found for nearly half of spike-specific TCRs. The sample set comprised mostly white British donors with more females, and clonal diversity was possibly underestimated.

Measured with immunoSEQ multiplex PCR; TCRdb has only the in-frame clones, and not every one. This sample yields 150,000 or so clones, of which 80% to 90% are seen a single time; approximately 4% belongs to the top ten. Trimming shortened V by 6 bases and J by 0 bases, and 15 bases separated the two germline ends. The CDR3 contains 15 residues. From germline, CDR1 is SGDLS and CDR2 YYNGEE. For this clone: Its antigen is undetermined.

The chain joins TRBV9 to TRBJ2-5; maybe TRBD2 (5 bases). This sample comprised peripheral blood, obtained 28 days after the second dose of the MenACWY control vaccine. The origin of this receptor is an adult who received the MenACWY meningococcal vaccine as a control. The CDR3 loop reads CASTLGGSYQETQYF. The CDR3 region has the DNA TGTGCCAGCACCCTAGGCGGGTCGTACCAAGAGACCCAGTACTTC. Combining the CDR3 with reference TRBV9 and TRBJ2-5 gives the whole variable domain DSGVTQTPKHLITATGQRVTLRCSPRSGDLSVYWYQQSLDQGLQFLIQYYNGEERAKGNILERFSAQQFPDLHSELNLSSLELGDSALYFCASTLGGSYQETQYFGPGTRLLVL.